The clone carrying this TCR beta chain has a single count. Its target is unknown. The sample comes from a study of cytomegalovirus exposure and HLA in healthy donors. Overall study: Drawn from HLA-typed donors, 80 million to 100 million unique TCRs were held in an early data release. Membership in the Caucasian-associated ancestry cluster was found for 81% of 350 to 450 genotyped donors. Findings of the study overall: Versus the roughly 700-donor mean, an Asian-associated ancestry cluster reportedly showed fewer N-insertions in a later analysis.

PCR amplification relied on 60 Vbeta primers (plus 13 Jbeta primers). The method was immunoSEQ multiplex PCR; TCRdb's version includes in-frame clones alone and lacks a portion of them. Of approximately 190,000 clones in the sample, around 85% were seen once. This CDR3 comprises 14 residues. V was pared by 0 bases and J by 2 bases, with 8 bases between. Germline V gene lookup returns CDR1 LNHNV and CDR2 YYDKDF (reference sequence). The sequenced sample was PBMCs. The chain combines TRBV15 with TRBJ2-7; TRBD2 is a possible D gene (5 bases). The TCR comes from a man aged 50 to 59 in good health and CMV-seronegative. CDR3 coding DNA: TGTGCCACCAGCAGAGAGCGGGCCCCCTACGAGCAGTACTTC. It encodes CATSRERAPYEQYF. The variable domain in full, completed from reference TRBV15 and TRBJ2-7, reads DAMVIQNPRYQVTQFGKPVTLSCSQTLNHNVMYWYQQKSSQAPKLLFHYYDKDFNNEADTPDNFQSRRPNTSFCFLDIRSPGLGDTAMYLCATSRERAPYEQYFGPGTRLTVT.